This T cell receptor (beta chain) appears in the sequencing data of a study of T cell changes during pregnancy in multiple sclerosis. Per germline, CDR1 SGHRS and CDR2 YFSETQ. The V end was cut by 0 bases, the J end by 4 bases, with 8 bases between. The CDR3 has 13 residues. Here immunoSEQ multiplex PCR was the method, and the copy in TCRdb shows in-frame clones only, minus some. This table holds around 75,000 clones, approximately 88% found once. Source: peripheral blood, taken in the first trimester of pregnancy. The chain is built from TRBV5-1 and TRBJ2-7, with D unclear. The clonotype originates from a female donor in good health, enrolled as a control in a pregnancy study. This CDR3 is CASSLATLYEQYF. CDR3 bases: TGCGCCAGCAGCTTGGCGACATTGTACGAGCAGTACTTC. The full variable domain, in which reference TRBV5-1 and TRBJ2-7 provide the parts outside the CDR3, is KAGVTQTPRYLIKTRGQQVTLSCSPISGHRSVSWYQQTPGQGLQFLFEYFSETQRNKGNFPGRFSGRQFSNSRSEMNVSTLELGDSALYLCASSLATLYEQYFGPGTRLTVT.